This T cell receptor beta chain was captured in a study of TIL therapy for anti-PD-1-resistant metastatic lung cancer. Only one count was recorded for this clone. Time point denoted: pre-treatment sample, taken before nivolumab and TIL therapy. CDR3 size: 20 residues. V lost 0 bases, J lost 6 bases, and 23 bases stayed unmatched. CDR1 is LGHNA and CDR2 is YNFKEQ in the germline V gene. This was the immunoSEQ v3 assay. Method: immunoSEQ multiplex PCR; TCRdb's copy keeps in-frame clones and lacks some. The table lists 50,000 or so clones, 79% of them singletons, with 4.8% in the top ten. This chain connects TRBV4-2 to TRBJ2-7; 7 bases are a match to TRBD2. This receptor was obtained from a woman aged 30 to 85 with non-small cell lung cancer. Sequencing used blood, obtained at baseline. The CDR3 is CASSQDGGSLIFSWDLEQYF. The CDR3 DNA is TGTGCCAGCAGCCAAGATGGCGGGAGTCTGATCTTTTCGTGGGATCTCGAGCAGTACTTC.